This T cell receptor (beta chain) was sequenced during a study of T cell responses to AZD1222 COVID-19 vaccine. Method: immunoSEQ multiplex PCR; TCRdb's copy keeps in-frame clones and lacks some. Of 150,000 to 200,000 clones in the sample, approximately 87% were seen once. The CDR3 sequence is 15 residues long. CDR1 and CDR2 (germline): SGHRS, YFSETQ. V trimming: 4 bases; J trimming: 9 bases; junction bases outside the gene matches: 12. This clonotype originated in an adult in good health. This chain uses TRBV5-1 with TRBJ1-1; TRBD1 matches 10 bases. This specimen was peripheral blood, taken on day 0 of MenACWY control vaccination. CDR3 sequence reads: CASSTTGTGVGKAFF. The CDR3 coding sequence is TGCGCCAGCAGCACAACCGGGACAGGGGTCGGGAAAGCTTTCTTT.